The TCR beta chain described here comes from a study of blood T cell repertoires in COVID-19. For the study at large: Some COVID-19 samples were acute and others convalescent; all came from the United States, Italy and Spain. T cells, B-cell-depleted T cells, or PBMCs provided the cDNA or gDNA that served as material.

Only one count was recorded for this clone. In the source study's methods: Reference gene primer amplification gave estimated nucleated cell counts. The method was immunoSEQ multiplex PCR; TCRdb's version includes in-frame clones alone and lacks a portion of them. The V and J calls and clone size are taken from that table; D and trimming were inferred from the DNA. The data show 93,000 or so clones, around 92% seen once. Germline values: CDR1 LNHDA, CDR2 SQIVND (reference sequence). The V gene end was trimmed by 10 bases and the J gene end by 7 bases; junction bases not matched to a gene: 5. This CDR3 comprises 12 residues.

The sequence was collected from a woman in her fifties or sixties with acute or convalescent COVID-19. The sample taken for sequencing was peripheral blood. V usage is TRBV19 and J usage is TRBJ1-5; 9 bases align to TRBD1. The DNA of the CDR3 is TGTGCCATTTCAACAGGGGGCCAGCCCCAGCATTTT. This codes for CAISTGGQPQHF. The entire variable domain, with the rest obtained from reference TRBV19 and TRBJ1-5, is as follows: DGGITQSPKYLFRKEGQNVTLSCEQNLNHDAMYWYRQDPGQGLRLIYYSQIVNDFQKGDIAEGYSVSREKKESFPLTVTSAQKNPTAFYLCAISTGGQPQHFGDGTRLSIL.